This TCR beta chain is from a study of blood T cell repertoires in COVID-19. Study in general: Sites in the United States, Italy and Spain provided acute and convalescent COVID-19 samples. Sources were T cells, B-cell-depleted T cells, or PBMCs; the material itself was cDNA or gDNA.

In the study's own analysis: Amplification of reference gene primers provided the estimated nucleated cell counts. Clones were read by immunoSEQ multiplex PCR, and TCRdb kept only the in-frame ones, dropping some. Clonal size and the V and J genes are those of that table, whereas D and trimming came from the DNA. The data show some 70,000 clones, with around 85% seen just once and just under 10% held by the top ten. CDR1 is SQVTM and CDR2 is ANQGSEA in the germline V gene. The CDR3 length is 14 residues. The germline V and J ends were trimmed by 3 bases and 7 bases, with 15 bases remaining between them.

Material: peripheral blood. The receptor was derived from a woman between 45 and 65 years old with acute or convalescent COVID-19. The rearrangement joins TRBV29-1 to TRBJ2-2; D unresolved. CDR3 sequence (DNA): TGCAGCGTTGACACGGGTGGGTCTAGCGGGGAGCTGTTTTTT. Its protein product is CSVDTGGSSGELFF.